The 20 T cell receptor beta chains below were found in one sample sequenced in a study of T cell repertoires in ileal Crohn's disease. Some clones are missing from TCRdb's copy, which holds only in-frame ones; the method was immunoSEQ multiplex PCR. The sample yields 30,000 to 35,000 clones, roughly 75% seen once. What was sequenced was ileal tissue. The receptor source for this set is an adult with Crohn's disease.

This sequence joins TRBV6-1 and TRBJ1-2; D call uncertain. Germline values: CDR1 MNHNS, CDR2 SASEGT. V was trimmed by 5 bases and J by 4 bases, leaving 11 bases between them. The CDR3 spans 13 residues. For the CDR3, the DNA is TGTGCCAGCAGTCATAGTCGTCCCTATGGCTACACCTTC. As protein: CASSHSRPYGYTF.

V and J are TRBV7-2 and TRBJ2-1, with D maybe TRBD1 (6 bases). CDR1 is SGHTA, CDR2 FQGNSA, per germline. V gave up 1 base and J gave up 2 bases, with 15 bases separating them. CDR3 size: 17 residues. As DNA, the CDR3 is TGTGCCAGCAGCTTAGGGTGGGGGCGGACTGCCTACAATGAGCAGTTCTTC. It codes for CASSLGWGRTAYNEQFF.

The rearrangement uses TRBV7-3 and TRBJ2-7; 7 bases fit TRBD1. The CDR3 is 16 amino acids. The germline gives CDR1 SGHTA, CDR2 FQGTGA. Trimming cost V 5 bases and J 1 base; bases outside gene matches: 11. Here the CDR3 DNA reads TGTGCCAGCAGCCCTAACCCCGGGACAGCTTCCTACGAGCAGTACTTC. Amino acids: CASSPNPGTASYEQYF.

The chain has TRBV7-9 and TRBJ2-1; 12 bases match TRBD2. The CDR3 extends over 19 amino acids. The V and J ends lost 1 base and 7 bases, in that order; junction bases with no gene match: 14. Germline CDR1 is SEHNR and CDR2 is FQNEAQ (reference sequence). CDR3: CASSLGLAGGQGGQNEQFF. The CDR3, as DNA: TGTGCCAGCAGCTTAGGGCTAGCGGGAGGGCAGGGTGGTCAAAATGAGCAGTTCTTC.

The gene calls are TRBV6-6 and TRBJ2-5; 7 bases align to TRBD1. In germline, CDR1 is MNHNY, CDR2 SVGAGI (reference sequence). The CDR3 loop spans 14 amino acids. With 5 bases clipped from V and 6 bases from J, the junction kept 9 bases outside the gene matches. In nucleotides, the CDR3 is TGTGCCAGCAGTCCAGACAGGGTCGGGAAGACCCAGTACTTC. Its protein is CASSPDRVGKTQYF.

This clone counts as medium-sized (0.01 to 0.1%). V is TRBV7-2 and J is TRBJ2-1; TRBD2 aligns across 8 bases. The V and J ends lost 5 bases and 11 bases, in that order; junction bases with no gene match: 14. The CDR3 consists of 15 residues. Germline CDR1 reads SGHTA; CDR2 reads FQGNSA. This CDR3 is CASSPGGAAQRQQFF. In nucleotides, the CDR3 is TGTGCCAGCAGCCCCGGGGGGGCCGCTCAGCGGCAGCAGTTCTTC.

The J gene is TRBJ2-5, the V gene TRBV6-5; 7 nucleotides align to TRBD2. The germline CDR1 and CDR2 sequences are MNHEY and SVGAGI. V shed 10 bases and J 4 bases; nucleotides not matched to a gene: 3. The CDR3 is 11 residues long. The CDR3 DNA sequence: TGTGCCACGGGGGGTTTAGAGACCCAGTACTTC. It specifies CATGGLETQYF.

Here the CDR3 reads CASSIRQGAYGAKNIQYF. The CDR3, as DNA: TGTGCCAGTAGTATCCGGCAGGGGGCATATGGGGCCAAAAACATTCAGTACTTC. The V gene is TRBV19, the J gene TRBJ2-4, with 8 positions matching TRBD1. Germline trimming cut 3 bases from V and 1 base from J; bases unmatched to any gene: 11. Germline V gene lookup returns CDR1 LNHDA and CDR2 SQIVND (reference sequence). CDR3 length equals 18 residues. The whole variable domain, filled in from reference TRBV19 and TRBJ2-4, reads DGGITQSPKYLFRKEGQNVTLSCEQNLNHDAMYWYRQDPGQGLRLIYYSQIVNDFQKGDIAEGYSVSREKKESFPLTVTSAQKNPTAFYLCASSIRQGAYGAKNIQYFGAGTRLSVL.

This clone was detected only once. This rearrangement joins TRBV19 to TRBJ2-7; 8 bases map to TRBD2. Germline V CDR1 and CDR2: LNHDA, SQIVND (reference sequence). CDR3 size: 18 residues. After removal of 2 bases from V and 0 bases from J, the junction contained 12 bases not matched to a gene. The CDR3 here is CASSITASGLKPSYEQYF. The CDR3 region has the DNA TGTGCCAGTAGTATAACAGCTAGCGGGCTCAAACCCTCCTACGAGCAGTACTTC.

V is TRBV4-1 and J is TRBJ2-3; the match to TRBD2 covers 13 bases. Germline loops: CDR1 MGHRA, CDR2 YSYEKL. There are 20 residues in the CDR3. Unmatched junction bases numbered 19, after V lost 9 bases and J lost 1 base. The CDR3 nucleotides read TGCGCCAGAAAGTACGTGGTTCCCCCCGGGACTAGCGGGGGCACAGATACGCAGTATTTT. Residues: CARKYVVPPGTSGGTDTQYF.

The chain is built from TRBV11-2 and TRBJ2-1; 12 bases are shared with TRBD2. The junction had 3 bases not matched to a gene; V was cut back by 4 bases and J by 8 bases. CDR1 and CDR2 from the germline V gene are SGHAT and FQNNGV. The CDR3 extends over 14 amino acids. For the CDR3, the DNA is TGTGCCAGCAGCTGGACTAGCGGGGACGATGAGCAGTTCTTC. Its translation: CASSWTSGDDEQFF.

The chain employs TRBV4-1 and TRBJ2-7; tentatively, D is TRBD1 (6 bases). Trimming left V 6 bases short and J 2 bases short, with 8 bases between. Germline V gives CDR1 MGHRA, CDR2 YSYEKL. The CDR3 has 12 residues. For the CDR3, the DNA is TGCGCCAGCAGGGGGGCTACCTACGAGCAGTACTTC. Translated, it gives CASRGATYEQYF.

The table lists this clone with a count of one. The chain employs TRBV5-4 and TRBJ1-3, with D uncertain. Trimming shortened V by 1 base and J by 2 bases, and 7 bases separated the two germline ends. CDR3 length: 14 amino acids. Germline loops: CDR1 SGHNT, CDR2 YYREEE (reference sequence). CDR3 amino acids: CASSLNTAGNTIYF. The DNA of the CDR3 is TGTGCCAGCAGCTTGAACACCGCTGGAAACACCATATATTTT.

This chain connects TRBV2 to TRBJ2-1; the match to TRBD1 covers 7 bases. The CDR3 is made up of 13 amino acids. Germline CDR1 SNHLY, CDR2 FYNNEI. The trim removed 4 bases at V and 10 bases at J, leaving 7 bases unmatched. The CDR3 nucleotides are TGTGCCAGCAGTGCACAGGGGAAGAGCGAGCAGTTCTTC. The encoded protein is CASSAQGKSEQFF.

The chain couples TRBV30 to TRBJ1-6; D is ambiguous. The CDR3 is 14 residues long. V was pared by 5 bases and J by 10 bases, with 18 bases between. Germline-derived CDR1 and CDR2 are GTSNPN and SVGIG (reference sequence). CDR3 amino acids: CAWAGGSESSPLHF. The CDR3 DNA reads TGTGCCTGGGCGGGAGGGAGTGAGTCCTCACCCCTCCACTTT.

The chain uses TRBV30 and TRBJ2-2; D uncertain. V lost 4 bases and J lost 0, with 9 bases in between. This CDR3 has 14 amino acids. Germline assignment: CDR1 GTSNPN and CDR2 SVGIG (reference sequence). CDR3: CAWIFESNTGELFF. The CDR3 DNA is TGTGCCTGGATTTTCGAGTCGAACACCGGGGAGCTGTTTTTT.

The V and J genes are TRBV19 and TRBJ1-5; weak D call: TRBD1 (6 bases). CDR3 length: 15 amino acids. Trimming took 5 bases from V and 0 from J, leaving 11 bases between them. The germline CDR1 and CDR2 sequences are LNHDA and SQIVND (reference sequence). The CDR3 nucleotides are TGTGCCAGTAGTTTCGACAGGAATAGCAATCAGCCCCAGCATTTT. Protein: CASSFDRNSNQPQHF.

The chain joins TRBV7-2 to TRBJ2-6, with D possibly being TRBD1 (6 bases). V lost 5 bases and J 0 bases, leaving 11 bases between the germline ends. The germline V gene has CDR1 SGHTA and CDR2 FQGNSA. The CDR3 is 16 residues long. CDR3 in amino acids: CASSVQQGSGANVLTF. CDR3 DNA sequence: TGTGCCAGCAGCGTACAACAGGGCTCTGGGGCCAACGTCCTGACTTTC.

This CDR3 reads CASRRLDRMNTEAFF. The CDR3 coding sequence is TGTGCCAGCCGACGACTCGACCGGATGAACACTGAAGCTTTCTTT. The chain employs TRBV5-4 and TRBJ1-1; D is undetermined. Trimming left V 7 bases short and J 0 bases short, with 16 bases between. CDR1 SGHNT and CDR2 YYREEE come from the germline V gene (reference sequence). This CDR3 has 15 amino acids.

V gene TRBV7-2 combines with J gene TRBJ1-5; tentatively, D is TRBD1 (5 bases). The germline V gene encodes CDR1 SGHTA and CDR2 FQGNSA. The CDR3 totals 14 residues. Deletions cut 3 bases from V and 6 bases from J, with 12 bases between. This chain's CDR3 is CASSFTGFGQPQHF. The CDR3 nucleotides read TGTGCCAGCAGCTTTACAGGTTTCGGTCAGCCCCAGCATTTT.